This T cell receptor (beta chain) is drawn from a study of blood T cell repertoires in COVID-19. Whole-study context: Samples taken during acute and convalescent COVID-19 were collected in the United States, Italy and Spain. From T cells, B-cell-depleted T cells, or PBMCs came the material, which was cDNA or gDNA.

The ends were cut back, 3 bases at V and 5 bases at J, with 11 bases in the middle. Germline V gives CDR1 SGHVS, CDR2 FNYEAQ. This CDR3 comprises 15 residues. TCRdb's table, derived via immunoSEQ multiplex PCR, lists solely in-frame clones and lacks some. There are around 140,000 clones in the sample; 77% occur only once, and roughly 8.6% lies in the top ten. The receptor was isolated from a woman aged 45-65 years with active or convalescent COVID-19. V usage is TRBV7-6 and J usage is TRBJ1-6; a weak D match, TRBD1 (6 bases). Material: peripheral blood. DNA of the CDR3: TGTGCCAGCAGCTTGGGGGGGGCGGATAATTCACCCCTCCACTTT. It specifies CASSLGGADNSPLHF.